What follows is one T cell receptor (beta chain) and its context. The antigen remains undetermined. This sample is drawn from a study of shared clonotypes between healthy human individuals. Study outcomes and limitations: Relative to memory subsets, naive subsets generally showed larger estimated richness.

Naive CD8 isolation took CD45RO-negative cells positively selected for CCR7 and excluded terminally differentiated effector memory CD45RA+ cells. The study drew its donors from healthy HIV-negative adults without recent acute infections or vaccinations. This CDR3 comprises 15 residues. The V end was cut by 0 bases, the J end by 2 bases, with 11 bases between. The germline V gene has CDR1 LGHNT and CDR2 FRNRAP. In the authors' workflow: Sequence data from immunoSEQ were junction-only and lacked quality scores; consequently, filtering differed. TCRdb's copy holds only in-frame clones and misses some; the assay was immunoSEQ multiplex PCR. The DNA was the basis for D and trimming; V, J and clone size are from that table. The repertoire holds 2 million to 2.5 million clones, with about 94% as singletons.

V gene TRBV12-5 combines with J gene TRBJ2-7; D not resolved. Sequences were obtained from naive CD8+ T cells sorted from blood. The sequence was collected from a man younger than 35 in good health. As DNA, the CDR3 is TGTGCTAGTGGTTTGGTTTTAGGGTCTCCCTACGAGCAGTACTTC. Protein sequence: CASGLVLGSPYEQYF.